Following are 5 T cell receptor beta chains from one sample sequenced in a study of blood T cells in healthy people across ages. A second 7 to 11 cycle PCR used barcoded and J-beta primers. Each CDR3 protein is one row after TCRdb ran MiXCR on the 5' RACE reads. This table has about 700,000 distinct CDR3 sequences, about 30% appearing once. The sequencing input was blood. These receptors came from a woman older than 75 in good health.

A few counts support this clonotype. The rearrangement links TRBV3-1 to TRBJ1-4, with D hard to call. Germline V lookup: CDR1 LGHDT, CDR2 YNNKEL (reference sequence). V shed 4 bases and J shed 7 bases, with 16 bases lying between them. This CDR3 comprises 15 residues. The CDR3 sequence: CASSPPDLGGEKLFF. The CDR3, as DNA: TGTGCCAGCAGCCCCCCGGACCTCGGCGGTGAAAAACTGTTTTTT. Full variable domain (outside the CDR3, taken from reference TRBV3-1 and TRBJ1-4): DTAVSQTPKYLVTQMGNDKSIKCEQNLGHDTMYWYKQDSKKFLKIMFSYNNKELIINETVPNRFSPKSPDKAHLNLHINSLELGDSAVYFCASSPPDLGGEKLFFGSGTQLSVL.

The chain links TRBV5-5 to TRBJ1-1; D is undetermined. The germline gives CDR1 SGHKS, CDR2 YYEKEE (reference sequence). The germline V and J ends were trimmed by 3 bases and 0 bases, with 9 bases remaining between them. There are 14 residues in the CDR3. CDR3 sequence reads: CASSCDGMNTEAFF. In DNA, the CDR3 is TGTGCCAGCAGCTGTGACGGGATGAACACTGAAGCTTTCTTT. The full variable domain, its missing parts supplied by reference TRBV5-5 and TRBJ1-1, is DAGVTQSPTHLIKTRGQQVTLRCSPISGHKSVSWYQQVLGQGPQFIFQYYEKEERGRGNFPDRFSARQFPNYSSELNVNALLLGDSALYLCASSCDGMNTEAFFGQGTRLTVV.

This clonotype was observed at least ten times. The V gene is TRBV20-1, the J gene TRBJ2-5, with D hard to call. Trimming stripped 5 bases from V and 2 bases from J, with 12 bases between. Per the germline V gene, CDR1 is DFQATT and CDR2 is SNEGSKA (reference sequence). The CDR3 spans 13 residues. For the CDR3, the DNA is TGCAGTGCTGGTGAAACGATTCAAGAGACCCAGTACTTC. Protein product: CSAGETIQETQYF.

This clonotype was observed many times. The chain couples TRBV6-5 to TRBJ2-7; TRBD1 might be the D (11 bases). CDR3 length: 19 residues. V was shortened by 4 bases and J by 4 bases, with 29 bases between the two germline ends. Looked up from germline, CDR1 is MNHEY and CDR2 is SVGAGI. CDR3 sequence reads: CASSSRGDRGRLAGYEQYF. CDR3 DNA: TGTGCCAGCAGTTCCCGCGGGGACAGGGGGAGACTAGCGGGTTACGAGCAGTACTTC.

The chain has TRBV11-2 and TRBJ2-3; 13 bases agree with TRBD2. This CDR3 is 15 amino acids long. Germline V gene sequence: CDR1 SGHAT, CDR2 FQNNGV. The V gene end was trimmed by 3 bases and the J gene end by 9 bases; junction bases not matched to a gene: 6. CDR3 nucleotide sequence: TGTGCCAGCAGCTTCGAGGGACTAGCGGGATCGACGCAGTATTTT. It specifies CASSFEGLAGSTQYF.